This T cell receptor beta chain was profiled in a study of blood T cells in healthy people across ages. Study observations and caveats: Aged donors had fewer naive CD4+ cells and lower diversity than long-lived donors. Using unsorted PBMCs precluded a conclusive naive versus antigen-experienced comparison.

On this clonotype: What it binds is not known.

The second PCR ran about 6 to 11 cycles with a sample-barcoded 5' primer and J-beta primers. MiXCR, applied by TCRdb to the 5' RACE reads, yields one record per CDR3 protein. This sample yields 1.5 million to 2 million distinct CDR3 sequences, of which 28% are seen a single time; 6.5% to 8.5% belongs to the top ten. V lost 0 bases to trimming and J lost 14 bases, with 17 bases between them. Germline V gives CDR1 LGHDT, CDR2 YNNKEL (reference sequence). The CDR3 covers 14 residues. This receptor was identified in a young woman in good health. The chain has TRBV3-1 and TRBJ2-1, with D maybe TRBD1 (5 bases). Sequenced material: blood. The CDR3 DNA reads TGTGCCAGCAGCCAAGATCTAGGGGCAGGGATGGAGTTCTTC. Translated: CASSQDLGAGMEFF.